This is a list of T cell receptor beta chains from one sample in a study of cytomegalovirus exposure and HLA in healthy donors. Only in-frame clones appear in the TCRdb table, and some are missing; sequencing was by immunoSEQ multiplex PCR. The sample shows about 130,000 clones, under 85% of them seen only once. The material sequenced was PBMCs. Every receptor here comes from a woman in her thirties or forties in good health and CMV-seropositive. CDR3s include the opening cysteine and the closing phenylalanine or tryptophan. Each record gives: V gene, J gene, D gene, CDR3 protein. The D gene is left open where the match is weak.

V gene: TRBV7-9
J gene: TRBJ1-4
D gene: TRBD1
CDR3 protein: CASSLQGGPNEKLFF

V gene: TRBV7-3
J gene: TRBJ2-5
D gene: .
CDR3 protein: CASSLRSGVEETQYF

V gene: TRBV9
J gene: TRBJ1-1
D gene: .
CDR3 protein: CASSAGGTGYTEAFF

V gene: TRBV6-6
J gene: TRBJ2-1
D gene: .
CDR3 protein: CASSYSIGGRQREQFF

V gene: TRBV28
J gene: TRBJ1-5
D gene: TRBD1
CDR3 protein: CASSTGGGQPQHF

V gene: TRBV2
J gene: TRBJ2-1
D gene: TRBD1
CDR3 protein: CASSIGQGTMEEQFF

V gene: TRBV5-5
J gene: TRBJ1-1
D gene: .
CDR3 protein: CASSFAGMNTEAFF

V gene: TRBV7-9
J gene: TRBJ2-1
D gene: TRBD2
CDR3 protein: CASSLPLASGSSYNEQFF

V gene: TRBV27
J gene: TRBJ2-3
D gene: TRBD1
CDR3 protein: CASFRGLGDTQYF

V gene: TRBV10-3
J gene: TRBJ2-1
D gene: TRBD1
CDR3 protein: CAISGRDRGLADEQFF

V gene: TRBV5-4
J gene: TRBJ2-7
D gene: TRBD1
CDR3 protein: CASSDTGGYEQYF

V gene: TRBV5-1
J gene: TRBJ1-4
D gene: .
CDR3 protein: CASSLGRGGEKLFF

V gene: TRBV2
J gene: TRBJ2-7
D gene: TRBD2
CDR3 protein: CASSGGRGLAGPYEQYF

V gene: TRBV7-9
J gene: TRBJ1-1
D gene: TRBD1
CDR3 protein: CASSPQGMNTEAFF

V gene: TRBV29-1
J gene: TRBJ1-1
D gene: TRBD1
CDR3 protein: CSARLGQGNTEAFF

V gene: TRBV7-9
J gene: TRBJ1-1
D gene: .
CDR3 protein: CASSLDARMNTEAFF

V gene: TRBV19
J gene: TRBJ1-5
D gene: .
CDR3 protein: CASSITRINQPQHF

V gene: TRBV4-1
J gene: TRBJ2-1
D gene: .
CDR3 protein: CASSPLNGSYNEQFF

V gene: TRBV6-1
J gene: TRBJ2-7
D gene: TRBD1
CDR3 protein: CASSEGTGNEQYF

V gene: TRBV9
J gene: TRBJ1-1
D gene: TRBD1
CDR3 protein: CASSAGTDGEAFF

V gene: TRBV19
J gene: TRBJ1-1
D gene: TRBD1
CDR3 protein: CASSAWTGATEAFF

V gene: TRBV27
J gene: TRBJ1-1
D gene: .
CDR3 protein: CASSTTGNTEAFF

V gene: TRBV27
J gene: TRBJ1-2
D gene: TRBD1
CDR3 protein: CASSLQGAQGTFGYTF

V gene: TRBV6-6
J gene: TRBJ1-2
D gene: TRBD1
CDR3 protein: CASSGGQGANYGYTF

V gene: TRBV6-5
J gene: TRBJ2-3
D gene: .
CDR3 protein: CASYQLYTDTQYF

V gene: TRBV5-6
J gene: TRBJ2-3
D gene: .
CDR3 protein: CASSLNEEGALGDTQYF

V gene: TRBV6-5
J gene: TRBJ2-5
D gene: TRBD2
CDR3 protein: CASRTAGLAEETQYF

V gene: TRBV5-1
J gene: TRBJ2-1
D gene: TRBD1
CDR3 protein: CASSAGTGGNEQFF

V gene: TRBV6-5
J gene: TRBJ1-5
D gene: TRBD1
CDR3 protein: CASSTGQGRNQPQHF

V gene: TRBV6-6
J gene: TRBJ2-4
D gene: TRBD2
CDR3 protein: CASSYTSGLSKNIQYF

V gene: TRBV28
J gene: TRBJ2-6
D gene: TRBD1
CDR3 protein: CASKDRGLTGANVLTF

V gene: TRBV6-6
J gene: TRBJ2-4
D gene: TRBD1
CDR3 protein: CASSMGTGRDKNIQYF

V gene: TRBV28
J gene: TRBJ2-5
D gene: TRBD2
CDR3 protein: CTSSFRLAEETQYF

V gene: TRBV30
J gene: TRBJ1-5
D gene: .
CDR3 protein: CAWSGGPESNQPQHF

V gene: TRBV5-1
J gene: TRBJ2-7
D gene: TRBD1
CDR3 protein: CASSVQGDEQYF

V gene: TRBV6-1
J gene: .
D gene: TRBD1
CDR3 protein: CASRAGTVSYEQYF

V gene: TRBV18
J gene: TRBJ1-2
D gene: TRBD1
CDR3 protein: CASSGTGGINGYTF

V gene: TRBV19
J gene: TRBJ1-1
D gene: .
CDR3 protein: CASSTVMNTEAFF

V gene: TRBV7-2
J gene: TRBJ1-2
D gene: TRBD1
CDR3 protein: CASSLRVTGTGETRGYTF

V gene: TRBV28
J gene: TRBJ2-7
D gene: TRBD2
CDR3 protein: CASSPTSGLTYEQYF

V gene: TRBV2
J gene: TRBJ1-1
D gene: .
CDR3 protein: CASSSDSNTEAFF

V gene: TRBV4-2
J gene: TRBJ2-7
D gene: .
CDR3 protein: CASSQDFRTRPYEQYF

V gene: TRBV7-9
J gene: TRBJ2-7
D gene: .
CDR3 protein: CASSLSGEPDEQYF

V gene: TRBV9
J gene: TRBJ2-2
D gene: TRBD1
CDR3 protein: CASQKQGGLMMENTGELFF

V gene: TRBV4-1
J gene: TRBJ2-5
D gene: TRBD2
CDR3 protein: CASSRGGQETQYF

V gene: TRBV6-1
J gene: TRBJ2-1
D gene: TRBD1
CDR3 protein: CASSENRGFINEQFF

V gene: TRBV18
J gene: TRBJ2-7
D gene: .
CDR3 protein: CASSPGGAGRSSYEQYF

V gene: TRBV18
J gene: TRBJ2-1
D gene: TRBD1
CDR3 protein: CASSPWTGVNEQFF

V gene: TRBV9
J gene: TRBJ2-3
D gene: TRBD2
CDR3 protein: CASSPASGYTDTQYF

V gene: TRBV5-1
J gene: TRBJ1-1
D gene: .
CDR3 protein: CASSPGAVGNTEAFF

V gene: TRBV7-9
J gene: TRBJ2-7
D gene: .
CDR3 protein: CSSSFPDSYSSYEQYF

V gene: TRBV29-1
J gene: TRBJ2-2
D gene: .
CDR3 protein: CSVELSGVQTGELLF

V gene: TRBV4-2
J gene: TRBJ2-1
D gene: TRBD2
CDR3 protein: CASSQLAGVNEQFF

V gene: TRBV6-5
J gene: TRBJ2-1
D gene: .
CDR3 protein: CASSPQRQRNEQFF

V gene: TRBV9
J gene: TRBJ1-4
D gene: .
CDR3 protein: CASSLGEVNNEKLFF

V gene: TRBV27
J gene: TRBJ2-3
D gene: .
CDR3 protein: CASSYLDSDTQYF

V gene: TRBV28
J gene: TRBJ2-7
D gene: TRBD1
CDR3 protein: CASRTGGAAVPSYEQYF

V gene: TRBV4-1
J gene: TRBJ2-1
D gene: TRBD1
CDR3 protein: CASSQEQGGAPGRGQFF

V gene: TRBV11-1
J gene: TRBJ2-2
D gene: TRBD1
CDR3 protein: CASSSGTGDTGELFF

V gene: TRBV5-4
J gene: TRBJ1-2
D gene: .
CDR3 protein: CASSLVGQGRVYGYTF